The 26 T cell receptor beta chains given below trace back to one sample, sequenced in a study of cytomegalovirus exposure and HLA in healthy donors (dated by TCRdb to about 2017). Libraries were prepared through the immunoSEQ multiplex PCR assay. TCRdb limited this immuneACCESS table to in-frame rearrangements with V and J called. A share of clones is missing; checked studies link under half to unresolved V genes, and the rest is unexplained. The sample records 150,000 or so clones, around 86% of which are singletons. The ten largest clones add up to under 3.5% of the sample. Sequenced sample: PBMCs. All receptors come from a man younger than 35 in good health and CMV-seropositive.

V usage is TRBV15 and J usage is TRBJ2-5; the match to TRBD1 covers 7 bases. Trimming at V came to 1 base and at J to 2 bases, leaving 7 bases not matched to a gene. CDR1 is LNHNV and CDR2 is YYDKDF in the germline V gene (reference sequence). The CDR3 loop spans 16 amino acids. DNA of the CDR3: TGTGCCACCAGCAGAGTTTGGGGGACAGAGCAAGAGACCCAGTACTTC. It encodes CATSRVWGTEQETQYF. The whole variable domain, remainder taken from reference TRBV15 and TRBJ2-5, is DAMVIQNPRYQVTQFGKPVTLSCSQTLNHNVMYWYQQKSSQAPKLLFHYYDKDFNNEADTPDNFQSRRPNTSFCFLDIRSPGLGDTAMYLCATSRVWGTEQETQYFGPGTRLLVL.

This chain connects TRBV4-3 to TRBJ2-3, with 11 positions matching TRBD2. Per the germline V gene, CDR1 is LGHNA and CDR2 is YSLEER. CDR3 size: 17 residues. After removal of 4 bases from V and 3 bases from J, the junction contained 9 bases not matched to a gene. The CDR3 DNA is TGCGCCAGCAGCCTTGGGGGTAGCGGGAGGGGGACAGATACGCAGTATTTT. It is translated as CASSLGGSGRGTDTQYF.

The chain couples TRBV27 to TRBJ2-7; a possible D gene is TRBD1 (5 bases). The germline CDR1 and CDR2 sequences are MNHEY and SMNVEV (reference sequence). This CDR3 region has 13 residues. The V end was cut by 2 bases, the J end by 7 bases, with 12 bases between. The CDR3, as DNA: TGTGCCAGCAGTTTAACCAGGGCCGGGGAGCAGTACTTC. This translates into CASSLTRAGEQYF.

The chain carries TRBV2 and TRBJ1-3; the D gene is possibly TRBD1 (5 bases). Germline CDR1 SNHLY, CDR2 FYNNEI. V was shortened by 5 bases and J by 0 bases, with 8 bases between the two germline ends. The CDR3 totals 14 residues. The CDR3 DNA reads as TGTGCCAGCAGTCTCCAGGGCTCTGGAAACACCATATATTTT. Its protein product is CASSLQGSGNTIYF.

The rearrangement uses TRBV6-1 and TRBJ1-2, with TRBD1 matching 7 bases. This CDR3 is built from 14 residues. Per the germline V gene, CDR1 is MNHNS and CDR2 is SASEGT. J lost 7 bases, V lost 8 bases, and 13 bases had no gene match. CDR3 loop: CASGIWAGGSGYTF. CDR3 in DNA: TGTGCCAGCGGCATTTGGGCAGGGGGAAGTGGCTACACCTTC.

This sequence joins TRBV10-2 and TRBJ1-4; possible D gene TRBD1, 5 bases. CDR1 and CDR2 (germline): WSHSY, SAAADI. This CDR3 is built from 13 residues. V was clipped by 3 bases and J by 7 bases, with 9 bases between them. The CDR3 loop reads CASSDREGEKLFF. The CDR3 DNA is TGCGCCAGCAGTGACAGGGAGGGTGAAAAACTGTTTTTT.

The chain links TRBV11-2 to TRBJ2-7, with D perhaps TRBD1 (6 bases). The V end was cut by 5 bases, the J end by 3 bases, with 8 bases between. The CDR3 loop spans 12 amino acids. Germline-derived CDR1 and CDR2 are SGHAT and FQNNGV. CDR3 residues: CASSLQGYEQYF. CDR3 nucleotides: TGTGCCAGCAGCCTACAGGGCTACGAGCAGTACTTC.

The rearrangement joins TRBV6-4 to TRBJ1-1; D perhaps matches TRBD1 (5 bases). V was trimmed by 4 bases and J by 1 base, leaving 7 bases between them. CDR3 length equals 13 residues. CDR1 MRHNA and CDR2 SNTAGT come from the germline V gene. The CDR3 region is CASSAGRNTEAFF. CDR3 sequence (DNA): TGTGCCAGCAGTGCAGGGCGGAACACTGAAGCTTTCTTT.

The DNA for the CDR3 is TGTGCCAGCAGCCAGGGGGGTCTCACCGGGGAGCCCCAGCATTTT. Protein product: CASSQGGLTGEPQHF. The chain combines TRBV4-2 with TRBJ1-5, with D perhaps matching TRBD1 (5 bases). Germline V lookup: CDR1 LGHNA, CDR2 YNFKEQ. V was clipped by 3 bases and J by 8 bases, with 17 bases between them. This CDR3 contains 15 residues.

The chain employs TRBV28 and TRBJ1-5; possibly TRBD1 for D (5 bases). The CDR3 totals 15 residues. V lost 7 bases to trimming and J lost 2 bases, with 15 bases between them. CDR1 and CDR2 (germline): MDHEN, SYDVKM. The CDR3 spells CASTLGVDGNQPQHF. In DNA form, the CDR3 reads TGTGCCAGCACCTTAGGGGTGGATGGCAATCAGCCCCAGCATTTT.

The CDR3 DNA reads TGTGCCAGCAGTGGGGGGGCAGGGAGGGAAGAGACCCAGTACTTC. Its protein product is CASSGGAGREETQYF. The chain joins TRBV27 to TRBJ2-5; tentatively, D is TRBD2 (7 bases). The CDR3 loop spans 15 amino acids. CDR1 is MNHEY and CDR2 is SMNVEV in the germline V gene (reference sequence). V was shortened by 5 bases and J by 3 bases, with 16 bases between the two germline ends.

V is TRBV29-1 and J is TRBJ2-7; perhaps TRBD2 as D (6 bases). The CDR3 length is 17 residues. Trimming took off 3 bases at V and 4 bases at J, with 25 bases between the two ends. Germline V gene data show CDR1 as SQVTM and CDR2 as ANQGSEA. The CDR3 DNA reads TGCAGCGTTGAGGGGGGTTTTGGGGTGAATAGTCCTTACGAGCAGTACTTC. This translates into CSVEGGFGVNSPYEQYF.

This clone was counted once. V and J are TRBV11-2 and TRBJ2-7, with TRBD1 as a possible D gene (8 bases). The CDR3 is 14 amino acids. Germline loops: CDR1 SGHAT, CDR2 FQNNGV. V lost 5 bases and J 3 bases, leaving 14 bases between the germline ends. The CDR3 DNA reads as TGTGCCAGCAGCCCCGGGGGGACAGGCTACGAGCAGTACTTC. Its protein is CASSPGGTGYEQYF.

CDR3 loop: CASRKAGTYEQYF. The CDR3 region has the DNA TGTGCCAGTAGAAAAGCGGGGACCTACGAGCAGTACTTC. The V gene is TRBV19, the J gene TRBJ2-7, with 7 bases that match TRBD2. J was trimmed by 2 bases and V by 6 bases; bases with no gene match: 4. The germline V gene encodes CDR1 LNHDA and CDR2 SQIVND (reference sequence). The CDR3 has 13 amino acids.

CDR3 loop: CASSIAAGGWYEQYF. The CDR3 DNA reads TGTGCCAGCAGTATCGCGGCGGGGGGCTGGTACGAGCAGTACTTC. J is TRBJ2-7 and V is TRBV6-4; TRBD2 matches at 8 bases. V was clipped by 5 bases and J by 4 bases; unmatched bases: 10. Germline CDR1 MRHNA, CDR2 SNTAGT. This CDR3 is built from 15 residues.

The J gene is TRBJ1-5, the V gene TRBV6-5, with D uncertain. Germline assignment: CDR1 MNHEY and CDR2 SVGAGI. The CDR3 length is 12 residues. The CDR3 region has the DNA TGTGCGCTAGGGAGGGCAGGTCAGCCCCAGCATTTT. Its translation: CALGRAGQPQHF.

CDR3 nucleotide sequence: TGTGCCAGCTCACCGGAGGGACAGGGCGTCGGCTACACCTTC. Translation: CASSPEGQGVGYTF. This chain links TRBV18 with TRBJ1-2, with 9 bases that match TRBD1. V lost 3 bases to trimming and J lost 8 bases; unmatched junction nucleotides: 7. The CDR3 runs 14 residues. Germline V gene sequence: CDR1 KGHSH, CDR2 LQKENI.

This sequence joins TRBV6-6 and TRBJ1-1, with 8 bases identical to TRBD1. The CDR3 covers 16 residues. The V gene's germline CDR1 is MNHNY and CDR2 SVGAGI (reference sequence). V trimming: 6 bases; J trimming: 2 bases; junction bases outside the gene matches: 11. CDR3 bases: TGTGCCAGCAGAGCGGACAGGGCAAACATTAACACTGAAGCTTTCTTT. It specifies CASRADRANINTEAFF.

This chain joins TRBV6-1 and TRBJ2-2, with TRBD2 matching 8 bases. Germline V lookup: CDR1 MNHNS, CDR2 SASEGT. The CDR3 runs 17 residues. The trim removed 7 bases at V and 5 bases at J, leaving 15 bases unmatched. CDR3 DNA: TGTGCCAGCATTGACACTAGCGGTTCCCCCCGGACCGGGGAGCTGTTTTTT. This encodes CASIDTSGSPRTGELFF.

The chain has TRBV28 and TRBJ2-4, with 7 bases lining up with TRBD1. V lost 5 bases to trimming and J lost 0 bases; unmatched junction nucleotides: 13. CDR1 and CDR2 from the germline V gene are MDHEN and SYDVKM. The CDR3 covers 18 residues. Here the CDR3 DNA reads TGTGCCAGCAGTACCCGGCGCCGGGACAGACTAGCCAAAAACATTCAGTACTTC. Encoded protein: CASSTRRRDRLAKNIQYF.

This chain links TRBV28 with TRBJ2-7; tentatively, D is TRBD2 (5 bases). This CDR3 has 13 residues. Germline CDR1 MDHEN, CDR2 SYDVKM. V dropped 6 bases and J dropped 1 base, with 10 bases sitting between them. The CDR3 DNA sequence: TGTGCCAGCAGCGGAGCGGCTTCCTACGAGCAGTACTTC. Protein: CASSGAASYEQYF.

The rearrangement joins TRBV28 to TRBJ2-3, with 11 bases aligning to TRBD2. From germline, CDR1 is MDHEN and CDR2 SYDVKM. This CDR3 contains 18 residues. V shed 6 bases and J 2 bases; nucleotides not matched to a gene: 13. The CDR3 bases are TGTGCCAGCAGGAAACGGATCGGACTAGCGGGCACCACAGATACGCAGTATTTT. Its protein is CASRKRIGLAGTTDTQYF.

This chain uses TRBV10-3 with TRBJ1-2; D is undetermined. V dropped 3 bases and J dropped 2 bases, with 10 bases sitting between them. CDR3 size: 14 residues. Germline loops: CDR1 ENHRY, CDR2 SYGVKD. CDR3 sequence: CAISESRSNYGYTF. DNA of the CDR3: TGTGCCATCAGTGAAAGCCGGAGCAACTATGGCTACACCTTC.

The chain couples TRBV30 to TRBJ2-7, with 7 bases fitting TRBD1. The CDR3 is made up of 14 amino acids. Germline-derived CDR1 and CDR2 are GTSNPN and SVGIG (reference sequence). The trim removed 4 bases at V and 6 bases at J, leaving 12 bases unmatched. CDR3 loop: CAWIQGTGFGEQYF. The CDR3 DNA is TGTGCCTGGATACAGGGGACGGGGTTTGGCGAGCAGTACTTC. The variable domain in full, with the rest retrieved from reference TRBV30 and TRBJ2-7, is SQTIHQWPATLVQPVGSPLSLECTVEGTSNPNLYWYRQAAGRGLQLLFYSVGIGQISSEVPQNLSASRPQDRQFILSSKKLLLSDSGFYLCAWIQGTGFGEQYFGPGTRLTVT.

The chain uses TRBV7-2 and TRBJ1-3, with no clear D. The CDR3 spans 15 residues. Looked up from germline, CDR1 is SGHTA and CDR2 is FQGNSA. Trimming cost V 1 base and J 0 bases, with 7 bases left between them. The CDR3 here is CASSLGAYSGNTIYF. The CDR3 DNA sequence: TGTGCCAGCAGCTTAGGGGCCTACTCTGGAAACACCATATATTTT.

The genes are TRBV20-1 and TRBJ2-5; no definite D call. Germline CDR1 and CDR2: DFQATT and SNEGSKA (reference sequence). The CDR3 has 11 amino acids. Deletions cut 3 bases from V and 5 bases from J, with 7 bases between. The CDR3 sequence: CSASSLETQYF. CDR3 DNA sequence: TGCAGTGCTAGCTCCCTGGAGACCCAGTACTTC.